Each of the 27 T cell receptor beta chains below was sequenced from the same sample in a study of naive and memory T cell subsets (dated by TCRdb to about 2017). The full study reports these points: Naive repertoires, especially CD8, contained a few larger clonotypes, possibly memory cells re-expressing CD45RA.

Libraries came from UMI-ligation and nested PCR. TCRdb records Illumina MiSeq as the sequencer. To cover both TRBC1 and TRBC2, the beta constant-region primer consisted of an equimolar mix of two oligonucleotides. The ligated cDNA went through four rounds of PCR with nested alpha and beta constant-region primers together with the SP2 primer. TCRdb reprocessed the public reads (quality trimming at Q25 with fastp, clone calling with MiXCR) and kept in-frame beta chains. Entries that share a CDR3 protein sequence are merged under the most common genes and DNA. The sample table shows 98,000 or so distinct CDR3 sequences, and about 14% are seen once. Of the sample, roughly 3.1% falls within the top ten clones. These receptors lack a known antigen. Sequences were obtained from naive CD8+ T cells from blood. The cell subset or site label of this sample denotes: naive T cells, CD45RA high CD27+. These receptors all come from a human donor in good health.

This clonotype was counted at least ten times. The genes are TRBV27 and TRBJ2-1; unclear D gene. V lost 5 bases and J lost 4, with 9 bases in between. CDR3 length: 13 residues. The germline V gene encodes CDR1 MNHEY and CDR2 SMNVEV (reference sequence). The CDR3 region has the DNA TGTGCCAGCAGTGAAGACGGATACAATGAGCAGTTCTTC. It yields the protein CASSEDGYNEQFF.

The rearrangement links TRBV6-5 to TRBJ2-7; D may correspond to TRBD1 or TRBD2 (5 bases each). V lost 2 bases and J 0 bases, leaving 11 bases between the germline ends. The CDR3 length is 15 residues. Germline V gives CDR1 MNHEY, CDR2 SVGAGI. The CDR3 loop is CASSYGPGTSYEQYF. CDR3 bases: TGTGCCAGCAGTTACGGGCCAGGGACCTCCTACGAGCAGTACTTC.

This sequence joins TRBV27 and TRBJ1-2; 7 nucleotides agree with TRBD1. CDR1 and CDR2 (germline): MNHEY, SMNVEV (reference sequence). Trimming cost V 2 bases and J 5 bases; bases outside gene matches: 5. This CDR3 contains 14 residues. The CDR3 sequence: CASSLRTGDYGYTF. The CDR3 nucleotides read TGTGCCAGCAGTTTAAGGACAGGAGATTATGGCTACACCTTC.

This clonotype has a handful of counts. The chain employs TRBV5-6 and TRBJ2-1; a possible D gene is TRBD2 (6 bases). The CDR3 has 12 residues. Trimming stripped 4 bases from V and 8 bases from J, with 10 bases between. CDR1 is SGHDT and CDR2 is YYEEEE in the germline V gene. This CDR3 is CASSREKYEQFF. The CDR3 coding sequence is TGTGCCAGCAGCCGGGAGAAGTATGAGCAGTTCTTC.

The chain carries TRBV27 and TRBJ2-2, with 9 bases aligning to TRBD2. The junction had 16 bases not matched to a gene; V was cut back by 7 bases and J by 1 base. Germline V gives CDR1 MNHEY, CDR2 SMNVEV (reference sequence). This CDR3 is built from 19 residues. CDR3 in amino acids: CASTYLGLAGPENTGELFF. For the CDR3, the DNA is TGTGCCAGCACTTATTTGGGACTAGCAGGCCCAGAGAACACCGGGGAGCTGTTTTTT.

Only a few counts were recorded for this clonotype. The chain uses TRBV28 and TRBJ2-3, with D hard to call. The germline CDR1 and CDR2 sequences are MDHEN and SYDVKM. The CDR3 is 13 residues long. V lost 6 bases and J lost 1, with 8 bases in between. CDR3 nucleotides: TGTGCCAGCAGGAGTATCGGCACAGATACGCAGTATTTT. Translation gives CASRSIGTDTQYF.

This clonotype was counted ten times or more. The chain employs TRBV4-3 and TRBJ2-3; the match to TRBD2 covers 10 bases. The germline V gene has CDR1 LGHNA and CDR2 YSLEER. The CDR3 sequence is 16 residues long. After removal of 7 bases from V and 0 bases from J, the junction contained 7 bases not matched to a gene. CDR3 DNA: TGCGCCAGCACAAGCGGGAGGGAACCTAGCACAGATACGCAGTATTTT. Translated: CASTSGREPSTDTQYF.

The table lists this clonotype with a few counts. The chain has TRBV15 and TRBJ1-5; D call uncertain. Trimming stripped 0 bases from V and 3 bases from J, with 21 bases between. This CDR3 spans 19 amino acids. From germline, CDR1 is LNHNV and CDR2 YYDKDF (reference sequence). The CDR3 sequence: CATSRDPTDNLGYNQPQHF. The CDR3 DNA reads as TGTGCCACCAGCAGAGATCCCACAGACAACCTCGGTTACAATCAGCCCCAGCATTTT.

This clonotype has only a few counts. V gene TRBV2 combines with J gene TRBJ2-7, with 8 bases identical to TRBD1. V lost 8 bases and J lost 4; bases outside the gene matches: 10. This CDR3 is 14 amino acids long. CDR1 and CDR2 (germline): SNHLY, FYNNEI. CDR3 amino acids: CASCLLTGGYEQYF. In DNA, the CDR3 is TGTGCCAGCTGCCTATTAACAGGGGGATACGAGCAGTACTTC.

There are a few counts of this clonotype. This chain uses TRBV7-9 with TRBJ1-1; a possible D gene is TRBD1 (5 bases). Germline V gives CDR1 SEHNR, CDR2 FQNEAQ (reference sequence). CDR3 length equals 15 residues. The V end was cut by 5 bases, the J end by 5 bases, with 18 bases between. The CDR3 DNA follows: TGTGCCAGCAGCCCATCAACAGGTGTTCGGACTGAAGCTTTCTTT. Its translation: CASSPSTGVRTEAFF.

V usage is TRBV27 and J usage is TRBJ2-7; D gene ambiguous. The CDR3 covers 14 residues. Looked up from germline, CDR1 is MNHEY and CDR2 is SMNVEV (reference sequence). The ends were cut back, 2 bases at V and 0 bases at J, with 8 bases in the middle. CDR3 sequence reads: CASSLGYSSYEQYF. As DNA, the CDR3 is TGTGCCAGCAGTTTAGGGTACAGCTCCTACGAGCAGTACTTC.

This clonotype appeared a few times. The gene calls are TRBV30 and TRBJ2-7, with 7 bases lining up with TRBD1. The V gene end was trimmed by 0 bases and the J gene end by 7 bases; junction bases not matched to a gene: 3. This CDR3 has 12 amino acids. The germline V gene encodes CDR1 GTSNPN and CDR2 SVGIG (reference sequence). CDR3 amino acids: CAWSVTGEEQYF. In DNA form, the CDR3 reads TGTGCCTGGAGTGTAACAGGGGAAGAGCAGTACTTC. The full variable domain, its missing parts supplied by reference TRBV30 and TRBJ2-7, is SQTIHQWPATLVQPVGSPLSLECTVEGTSNPNLYWYRQAAGRGLQLLFYSVGIGQISSEVPQNLSASRPQDRQFILSSKKLLLSDSGFYLCAWSVTGEEQYFGPGTRLTVT.

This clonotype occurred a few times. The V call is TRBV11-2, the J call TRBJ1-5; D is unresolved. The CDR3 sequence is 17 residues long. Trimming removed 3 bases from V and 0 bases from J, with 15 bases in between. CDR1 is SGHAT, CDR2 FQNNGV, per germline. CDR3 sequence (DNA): TGTGCCAGCAGCTTGGGTGCGTCGGTATATAGCAATCAGCCCCAGCATTTT. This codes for CASSLGASVYSNQPQHF.

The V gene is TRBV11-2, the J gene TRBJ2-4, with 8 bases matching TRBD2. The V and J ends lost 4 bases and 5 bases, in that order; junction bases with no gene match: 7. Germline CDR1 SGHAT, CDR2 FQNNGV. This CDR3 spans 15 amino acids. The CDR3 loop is CASSSISGSENIQYF. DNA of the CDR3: TGTGCCAGCAGCTCGATAAGCGGGAGCGAAAACATTCAGTACTTC.

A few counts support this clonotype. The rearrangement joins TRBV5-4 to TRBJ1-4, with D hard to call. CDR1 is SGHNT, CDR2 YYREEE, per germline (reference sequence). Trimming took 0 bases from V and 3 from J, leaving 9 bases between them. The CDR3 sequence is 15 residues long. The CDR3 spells CASSLAGSANEKLFF. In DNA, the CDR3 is TGTGCCAGCAGCTTGGCGGGGTCGGCTAATGAAAAACTGTTTTTT.

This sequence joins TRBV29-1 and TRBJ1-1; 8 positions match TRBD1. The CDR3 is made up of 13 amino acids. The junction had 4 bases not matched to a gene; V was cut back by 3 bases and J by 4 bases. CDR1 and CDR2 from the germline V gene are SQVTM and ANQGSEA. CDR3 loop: CSVEGQVGTEAFF. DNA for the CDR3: TGCAGCGTTGAGGGACAGGTGGGCACTGAAGCTTTCTTT.

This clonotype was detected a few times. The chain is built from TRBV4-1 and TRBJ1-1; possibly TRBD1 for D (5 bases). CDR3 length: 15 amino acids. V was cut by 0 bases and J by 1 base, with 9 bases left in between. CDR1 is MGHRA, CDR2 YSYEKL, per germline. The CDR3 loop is CASSQDRQRNTEAFF. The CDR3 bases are TGCGCCAGCAGCCAAGACCGACAGCGGAACACTGAAGCTTTCTTT.

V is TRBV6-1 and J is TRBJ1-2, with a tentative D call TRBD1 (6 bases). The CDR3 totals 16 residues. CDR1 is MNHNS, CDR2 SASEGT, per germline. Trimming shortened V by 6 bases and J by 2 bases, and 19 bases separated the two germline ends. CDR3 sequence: CASSALTDSLNYGYTF. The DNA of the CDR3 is TGTGCCAGCAGCGCTCTGACGGACAGTTTAAACTATGGCTACACCTTC.

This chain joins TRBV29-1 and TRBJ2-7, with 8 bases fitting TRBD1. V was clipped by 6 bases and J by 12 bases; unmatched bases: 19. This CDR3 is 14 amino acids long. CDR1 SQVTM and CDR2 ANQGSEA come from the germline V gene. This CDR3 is CSVSDREASLAVYF. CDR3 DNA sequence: TGCAGCGTCTCGGACAGGGAGGCCTCCCTTGCGGTGTACTTC.

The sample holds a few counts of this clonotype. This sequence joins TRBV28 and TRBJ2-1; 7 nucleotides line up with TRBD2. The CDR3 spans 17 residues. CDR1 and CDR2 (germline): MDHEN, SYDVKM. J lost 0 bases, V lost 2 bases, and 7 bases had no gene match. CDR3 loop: CASSLGVGGSSYNEQFF. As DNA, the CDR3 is TGTGCCAGCAGTTTAGGGGTAGGCGGGAGCTCCTACAATGAGCAGTTCTTC.

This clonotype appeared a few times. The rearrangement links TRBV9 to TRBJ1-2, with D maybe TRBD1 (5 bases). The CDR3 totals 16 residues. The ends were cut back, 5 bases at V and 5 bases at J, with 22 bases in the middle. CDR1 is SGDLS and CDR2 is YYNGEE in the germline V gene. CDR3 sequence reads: CASSGDLDSSWYGYTF. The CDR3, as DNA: TGTGCCAGCAGTGGGGACCTAGATTCCTCCTGGTATGGCTACACCTTC. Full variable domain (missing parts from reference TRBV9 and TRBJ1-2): DSGVTQTPKHLITATGQRVTLRCSPRSGDLSVYWYQQSLDQGLQFLIQYYNGEERAKGNILERFSAQQFPDLHSELNLSSLELGDSALYFCASSGDLDSSWYGYTFGSGTRLTVV.

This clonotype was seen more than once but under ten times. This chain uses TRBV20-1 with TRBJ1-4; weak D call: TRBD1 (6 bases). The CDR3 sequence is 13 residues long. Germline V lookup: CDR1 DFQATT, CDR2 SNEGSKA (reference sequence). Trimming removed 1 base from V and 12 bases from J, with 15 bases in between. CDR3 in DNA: TGCAGTGCTAGAGGCCGGATCAAGGGGGAACTGTTTTTT. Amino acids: CSARGRIKGELFF.

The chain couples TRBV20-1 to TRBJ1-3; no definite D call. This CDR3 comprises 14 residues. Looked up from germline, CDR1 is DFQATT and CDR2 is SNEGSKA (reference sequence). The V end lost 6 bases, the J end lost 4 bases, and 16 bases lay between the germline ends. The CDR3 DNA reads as TGCAGTGCAAGGGAGCAGTCTTCCGGAAACACCATATATTTT. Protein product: CSAREQSSGNTIYF.

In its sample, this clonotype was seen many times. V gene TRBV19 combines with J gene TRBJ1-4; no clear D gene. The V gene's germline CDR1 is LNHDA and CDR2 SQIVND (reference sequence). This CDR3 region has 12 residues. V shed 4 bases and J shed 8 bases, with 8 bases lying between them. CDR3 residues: CASSRVMEKLFF. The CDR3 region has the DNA TGTGCCAGTAGTAGGGTGATGGAAAAACTGTTTTTT.

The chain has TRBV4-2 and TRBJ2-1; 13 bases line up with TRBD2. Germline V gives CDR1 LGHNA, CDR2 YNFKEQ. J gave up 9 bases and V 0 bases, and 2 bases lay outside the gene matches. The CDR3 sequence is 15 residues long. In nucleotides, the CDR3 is TGTGCCAGCAGCCAAGAGGGACTAGCGGGGACTGAGCAGTTCTTC. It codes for CASSQEGLAGTEQFF.

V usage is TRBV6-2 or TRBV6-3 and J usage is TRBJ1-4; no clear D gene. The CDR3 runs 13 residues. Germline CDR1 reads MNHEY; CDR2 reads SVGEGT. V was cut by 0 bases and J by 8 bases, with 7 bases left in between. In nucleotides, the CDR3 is TGTGCCAGCAGTTACTCGCTAAGGGAAAAACTGTTTTTT. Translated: CASSYSLREKLFF.

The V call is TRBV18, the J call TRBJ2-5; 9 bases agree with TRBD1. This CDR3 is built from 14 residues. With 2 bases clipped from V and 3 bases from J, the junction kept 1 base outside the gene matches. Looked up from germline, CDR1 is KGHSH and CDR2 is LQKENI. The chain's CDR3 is CASSPRQGEETQYF. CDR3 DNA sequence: TGTGCCAGCTCACCAAGACAGGGGGAAGAGACCCAGTACTTC.